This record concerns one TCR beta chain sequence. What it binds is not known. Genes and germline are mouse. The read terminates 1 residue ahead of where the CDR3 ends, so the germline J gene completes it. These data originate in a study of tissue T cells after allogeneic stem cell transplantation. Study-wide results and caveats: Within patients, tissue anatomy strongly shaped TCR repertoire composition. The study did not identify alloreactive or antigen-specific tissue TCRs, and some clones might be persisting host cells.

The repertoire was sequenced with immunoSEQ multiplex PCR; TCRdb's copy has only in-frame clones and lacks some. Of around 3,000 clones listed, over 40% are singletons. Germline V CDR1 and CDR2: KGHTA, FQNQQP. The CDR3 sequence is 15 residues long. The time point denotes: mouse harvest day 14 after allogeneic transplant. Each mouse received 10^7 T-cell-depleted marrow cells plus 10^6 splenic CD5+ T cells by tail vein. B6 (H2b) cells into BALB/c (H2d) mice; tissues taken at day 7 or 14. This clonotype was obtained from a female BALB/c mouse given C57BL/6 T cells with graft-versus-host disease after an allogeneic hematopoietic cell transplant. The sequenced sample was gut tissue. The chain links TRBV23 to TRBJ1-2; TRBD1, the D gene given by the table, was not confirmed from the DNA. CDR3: CSSSQSGQTNSDYTF. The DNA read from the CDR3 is TGCTCCAGCAGTCAATCTGGACAGACAAACTCCGACTACACC.